The 9 T cell receptor beta chains below come from one sample, sequenced in a study of blood T cell repertoires in COVID-19. Here immunoSEQ multiplex PCR was the method, and the copy in TCRdb shows in-frame clones only, minus some. The sample has roughly 200,000 clones, 83% seen once. Sample: peripheral blood. The receptors were sampled from a human donor in a cohort sampled during active COVID-19.

V gene TRBV3-1 (or the pseudogene TRBV3-2) combines with J gene TRBJ2-5; D may be TRBD1 (6 bases). The CDR3 runs 11 residues. CDR1 is LGHDT and CDR2 is YNNKEL in the germline V gene (reference sequence). V lost 3 bases and J lost 10, with 9 bases in between. The chain's CDR3 is CASSQYRDQYF. The CDR3 bases are TGTGCCAGCAGCCAGTACAGGGACCAGTACTTC.

The J gene is TRBJ1-5, the V gene TRBV11-3, with 8 bases identical to TRBD1. J gave up 6 bases and V 1 base, and 2 bases lay outside the gene matches. The CDR3 length is 14 residues. CDR1 is SGHNT, CDR2 YENEEA, per germline. As DNA, the CDR3 is TGTGCCAGCAGCTTAGTCAGGGGGCGTCAGCCCCAGCATTTT. Encoded protein: CASSLVRGRQPQHF.

The chain combines TRBV7-3 with TRBJ1-1, with TRBD1 matching over 8 bases. The CDR3 runs 16 residues. Germline V gene data show CDR1 as SGHTA and CDR2 as FQGTGA. V shed 2 bases and J 0 bases; nucleotides not matched to a gene: 5. The CDR3 DNA sequence: TGTGCCAGCAGCTTAGGGACAGGCTCTATGAACACTGAAGCTTTCTTT. It codes for CASSLGTGSMNTEAFF.

The rearrangement links TRBV7-2 to TRBJ2-7; perhaps TRBD1 as D (6 bases). The CDR3 runs 15 residues. Trimming left V 3 bases short and J 4 bases short, with 16 bases between. Germline V lookup: CDR1 SGHTA, CDR2 FQGNSA. CDR3 protein: CASSFLGQTSYEQYF. CDR3 coding DNA: TGTGCCAGCAGCTTTCTCGGACAGACCTCATACGAGCAGTACTTC.

The genes are TRBV19 and TRBJ1-2; 7 positions agree with TRBD1. Germline lookup yields CDR1 LNHDA and CDR2 SQIVND (reference sequence). The V and J ends lost 6 bases and 7 bases, in that order; junction bases with no gene match: 14. The CDR3 totals 15 residues. The CDR3 protein is CASSADRDIVRGYTF. The CDR3 DNA is TGTGCCAGTAGCGCCGACAGGGATATTGTTCGTGGCTACACCTTC.

The rearrangement joins TRBV7-9 to TRBJ1-1, with D maybe TRBD1 (5 bases). Trimming stripped 7 bases from V and 0 bases from J, with 9 bases between. Germline V gene data show CDR1 as SEHNR and CDR2 as FQNEAQ (reference sequence). The CDR3 has 13 residues. The CDR3 DNA reads TGTGCCAGCAACTCAGGGTTGAACACTGAAGCTTTCTTT. Protein: CASNSGLNTEAFF.

A single count supports this clone. The chain combines TRBV13 with TRBJ1-2; D not certain. Per the germline V gene, CDR1 is PRHDT and CDR2 is FYEKMQ (reference sequence). Deletions cut 5 bases from V and 6 bases from J, with 13 bases between. CDR3 size: 13 residues. CDR3 sequence: CASSRGLEDGYTF. In nucleotides, the CDR3 is TGTGCCAGCAGCCGCGGGCTAGAGGATGGCTACACCTTC.

Notes on this clone: Just one base apart from a much larger clone, this may be a read error. The chain links TRBV7-2 to TRBJ2-7; TRBD1 matches at 7 bases. The CDR3 covers 14 residues. J lost 2 bases, V lost 3 bases, and 4 bases had no gene match. CDR1 is SGHTA and CDR2 is FQGNSA in the germline V gene. The CDR3 loop reads CASSFGDRPYEQYF. The CDR3 DNA follows: TGTGCCAGCAGCTTCGGGGACAGACCCTACGAGCAGTACTTC.

The CDR3 DNA reads as TGTGCCAGCTCGAGGGCCCTCACAGATACGCAGTATTTT. Amino acids: CASSRALTDTQYF. The V and J genes are TRBV18 and TRBJ2-3; a possible D gene is TRBD2 (5 bases). Trimming shortened V by 6 bases and J by 2 bases, and 9 bases separated the two germline ends. This CDR3 region has 13 residues. From germline, CDR1 is KGHSH and CDR2 LQKENI. Together with reference TRBV18 and TRBJ2-3, the CDR3 gives the full variable domain: NAGVMQNPRHLVRRRGQEARLRCSPMKGHSHVYWYRQLPEEGLKFMVYLQKENIIDESGMPKERFSAEFPKEGPSILRIQQVVRGDSAAYFCASSRALTDTQYFGPGTRLTVL.